The next 25 T cell receptor beta chains were all read from a single sample in a study of cytomegalovirus exposure and HLA in healthy donors. Primers included in the PCR were 60 Vbeta and 13 Jbeta primers. Some clones are missing from TCRdb's copy, which holds only in-frame ones; the method was immunoSEQ multiplex PCR. This table lists some 70,000 clones. The sequencing input was PBMCs. These receptors all come from a female donor in good health and CMV-seropositive.

The genes are TRBV7-9 and TRBJ1-1; D is ambiguous. The CDR3 length is 12 residues. V lost 5 bases to trimming and J lost 5 bases, with 9 bases between them. CDR1 and CDR2 (germline): SEHNR, FQNEAQ (reference sequence). The CDR3 spells CASSEDRTEAFF. In nucleotides, the CDR3 is TGTGCCAGCAGCGAGGATCGGACTGAAGCTTTCTTT. The full variable domain, with the rest looked up from reference TRBV7-9 and TRBJ1-1, is DTGVSQNPRHKITKRGQNVTFRCDPISEHNRLYWYRQTLGQGPEFLTYFQNEAQLEKSRLLSDRFSAERPKGSFSTLEIQRTEQGDSAMYLCASSEDRTEAFFGQGTRLTVV.

Here the CDR3 DNA reads TGTGCCAGCAGCTTATCCCTTTCTGATCGGGCTTTCTTT. Translated, it gives CASSLSLSDRAFF. The chain recombines TRBV5-4 with TRBJ1-1, with D hard to call. Germline V gene lookup returns CDR1 SGHNT and CDR2 YYREEE (reference sequence). The V and J ends lost 2 bases and 11 bases respectively, with 16 bases between them. This CDR3 region has 13 residues.

This rearrangement joins TRBV19 to TRBJ2-7; 9 nucleotides match TRBD2. The CDR3 runs 14 residues. Germline assignment: CDR1 LNHDA and CDR2 SQIVND (reference sequence). Germline trimming cut 3 bases from V and 1 base from J; bases unmatched to any gene: 1. The CDR3 protein is CASSITSGSYEQYF. For the CDR3, the DNA is TGTGCCAGTAGTATTACTAGCGGGTCCTACGAGCAGTACTTC.

The rearrangement joins TRBV5-1 to TRBJ1-1; a weak D match, TRBD1 (6 bases). V dropped 0 bases and J dropped 6 bases, with 15 bases sitting between them. Looked up from germline, CDR1 is SGHRS and CDR2 is YFSETQ. The CDR3 consists of 15 residues. CDR3 DNA: TGCGCCAGCAGCTTGGAAGGGGGAAGGAGCGCTGAAGCTTTCTTT. This encodes CASSLEGGRSAEAFF.

The rearrangement uses TRBV19 and TRBJ2-7; 7 bases agree with TRBD1. The CDR3 runs to 14 residues. After removal of 3 bases from V and 2 bases from J, the junction contained 4 bases not matched to a gene. Looked up from germline, CDR1 is LNHDA and CDR2 is SQIVND (reference sequence). CDR3 DNA sequence: TGTGCCAGTAGTATGGCAGGGGGAACCTACGAGCAGTACTTC. The encoded protein is CASSMAGGTYEQYF.

CDR3 sequence: CASSASNGWGHEQFF. CDR3 nucleotide sequence: TGTGCCAGCAGCGCCTCTAATGGTTGGGGGCATGAGCAGTTCTTC. The rearrangement uses TRBV9 and TRBJ2-1; D is perhaps TRBD1 (6 bases). The CDR3 is made up of 15 amino acids. Germline loops: CDR1 SGDLS, CDR2 YYNGEE. Deletions cut 3 bases from V and 8 bases from J, with 18 bases between.

The V gene is TRBV30, the J gene TRBJ2-1; TRBD2 agrees at 8 bases. Germline CDR1 GTSNPN, CDR2 SVGIG (reference sequence). Germline trimming cut 3 bases from V and 5 bases from J; bases unmatched to any gene: 6. The CDR3 is 14 amino acids. CDR3 sequence (DNA): TGTGCCTGGAGACGGCGGGGGGTCGACAATGAGCAGTTCTTC. This encodes CAWRRRGVDNEQFF. The full variable domain, its missing parts supplied by reference TRBV30 and TRBJ2-1, is SQTIHQWPATLVQPVGSPLSLECTVEGTSNPNLYWYRQAAGRGLQLLFYSVGIGQISSEVPQNLSASRPQDRQFILSSKKLLLSDSGFYLCAWRRRGVDNEQFFGPGTRLTVL.

The rearrangement uses TRBV19 and TRBJ1-2; 9 positions agree with TRBD1. Germline CDR1 and CDR2: LNHDA and SQIVND (reference sequence). J was trimmed by 3 bases and V by 3 bases; bases with no gene match: 8. The CDR3 has 16 amino acids. CDR3 residues: CASSMGQGGTDYGYTF. The CDR3 DNA reads TGTGCCAGTAGTATGGGACAGGGCGGTACTGACTATGGCTACACCTTC.

The CDR3 DNA reads as TGTGCCTGGGAATGGGACAGGGGGACTGAAGCTTTCTTT. Its translation is CAWEWDRGTEAFF. The chain is built from TRBV30 and TRBJ1-1, with TRBD1 matching over 11 bases. V lost 5 bases, J lost 5 bases, and 4 bases stayed unmatched. Germline V CDR1 and CDR2: GTSNPN, SVGIG (reference sequence). This CDR3 contains 13 residues.

The chain recombines TRBV10-2 with TRBJ2-7; maybe TRBD1 (5 bases). The CDR3 has 16 amino acids. The V end was cut by 0 bases, the J end by 3 bases, with 15 bases between. Germline V CDR1 and CDR2: WSHSY, SAAADI. The CDR3, as DNA: TGCGCCAGCAGTGAGTCGATGGGGCGATCCGTCTACGAGCAGTACTTC. Residues: CASSESMGRSVYEQYF.

The chain employs TRBV4-1 and TRBJ2-1; 7 bases match TRBD2. Germline values: CDR1 MGHRA, CDR2 YSYEKL. The ends lost 1 base at V and 6 bases at J; junction bases unmatched: 3. The CDR3 extends over 14 amino acids. The CDR3 loop reads CASSQVTSVNEQFF. CDR3 nucleotide sequence: TGCGCCAGCAGCCAAGTCACTAGCGTCAATGAGCAGTTCTTC.

The V and J genes are TRBV11-2 and TRBJ2-2; 8 positions match TRBD1. Germline-derived CDR1 and CDR2 are SGHAT and FQNNGV. The length of the CDR3 is 18 residues. Trimming at V came to 0 bases and at J to 1 base, leaving 7 bases not matched to a gene. The CDR3, as DNA: TGTGCCAGCAGCTTAGAGTTAGTAGGGACAGGGAACACCGGGGAGCTGTTTTTT. Translation: CASSLELVGTGNTGELFF.

The CDR3 sequence is CASSQQAGGYTEAFF. The CDR3 DNA reads as TGCGCCAGCAGCCAACAAGCGGGGGGTTACACTGAAGCTTTCTTT. The genes are TRBV4-3 and TRBJ1-1; D perhaps matches TRBD1 (5 bases). CDR1 and CDR2 from the germline V gene are LGHNA and YSLEER. This CDR3 is built from 15 residues. Trimming removed 2 bases from V and 3 bases from J, with 13 bases in between.

V usage is TRBV30 and J usage is TRBJ1-3, with 7 bases aligning to TRBD1. Trimming took 3 bases from V and 3 from J; bases not matched to a gene: 8. The germline CDR1 and CDR2 sequences are GTSNPN and SVGIG (reference sequence). The CDR3 has 15 amino acids. The CDR3 reads CAWSGDRVNGNTIYF. The CDR3 region has the DNA TGTGCCTGGAGCGGAGACAGGGTGAATGGAAACACCATATATTTT. Filled out from reference TRBV30 and TRBJ1-3, the complete variable domain reads SQTIHQWPATLVQPVGSPLSLECTVEGTSNPNLYWYRQAAGRGLQLLFYSVGIGQISSEVPQNLSASRPQDRQFILSSKKLLLSDSGFYLCAWSGDRVNGNTIYFGEGSWLTVV.

The chain combines TRBV30 with TRBJ1-1; 7 nucleotides match TRBD1. The CDR3 length is 13 residues. Germline CDR1 and CDR2: GTSNPN and SVGIG (reference sequence). Unmatched junction bases numbered 5, after V lost 3 bases and J lost 4 bases. Here the CDR3 reads CAWRQGFGTEAFF. CDR3 bases: TGTGCCTGGAGACAGGGGTTCGGCACTGAAGCTTTCTTT.

The V call is TRBV7-2, the J call TRBJ2-7; tentative D call: TRBD1 (6 bases). V was trimmed by 5 bases and J by 4 bases, leaving 21 bases between them. The germline V gene has CDR1 SGHTA and CDR2 FQGNSA. The CDR3 length is 16 residues. The CDR3 DNA is TGTGCCAGCAGCGCATTGACAGGAAGGGCACGGTACGAGCAGTACTTC. Protein sequence: CASSALTGRARYEQYF.

The genes are TRBV19 and TRBJ2-1; the match to TRBD2 covers 10 bases. The V gene end was trimmed by 5 bases and the J gene end by 4 bases; junction bases not matched to a gene: 5. CDR3 length: 15 residues. The V gene's germline CDR1 is LNHDA and CDR2 SQIVND (reference sequence). Written as DNA, the CDR3 is TGTGCCAGTAGTTTACTAGCGGGACTGTACAATGAGCAGTTCTTC. The encoded protein is CASSLLAGLYNEQFF. Looking up the rest from reference TRBV19 and TRBJ2-1 gives the full variable domain: DGGITQSPKYLFRKEGQNVTLSCEQNLNHDAMYWYRQDPGQGLRLIYYSQIVNDFQKGDIAEGYSVSREKKESFPLTVTSAQKNPTAFYLCASSLLAGLYNEQFFGPGTRLTVL.

This chain joins TRBV29-1 and TRBJ1-1; 7 nucleotides line up with TRBD1. From germline, CDR1 is SQVTM and CDR2 ANQGSEA. Trimming at V came to 6 bases and at J to 4 bases, leaving 11 bases not matched to a gene. The CDR3 totals 14 residues. The CDR3 DNA reads as TGCAGCGTGGGGAGCAGGGGGACGGGCACTGAAGCTTTCTTT. Protein product: CSVGSRGTGTEAFF.

The chain has TRBV2 and TRBJ1-2; D ambiguous. Germline V gives CDR1 SNHLY, CDR2 FYNNEI. CDR3 length: 15 amino acids. V shed 1 base and J shed 8 bases, with 17 bases lying between them. The CDR3 is CASSEDSWAAGGYTF. The CDR3 coding sequence is TGTGCCAGCAGTGAAGATAGTTGGGCAGCTGGCGGCTACACCTTC.

This rearrangement joins TRBV6-1 to TRBJ1-4, with a weak D call TRBD1 (6 bases). V lost 1 base and J lost 11, with 11 bases in between. This CDR3 has 13 residues. Germline-derived CDR1 and CDR2 are MNHNS and SASEGT. The DNA of the CDR3 is TGTGCCAGCAGTGAAGAAAGGGGGTGGAAACTGTTTTTT. This codes for CASSEERGWKLFF.

The rearrangement joins TRBV28 to TRBJ1-1, with 8 nucleotides matching TRBD1. The CDR3 contains 13 residues. With 3 bases clipped from V and 8 bases from J, the junction kept 5 bases outside the gene matches. Looked up from germline, CDR1 is MDHEN and CDR2 is SYDVKM. The CDR3 coding sequence is TGTGCCAGCAGTTTGACAGGGGCGCCGGAAGCTTTCTTT. Amino acids: CASSLTGAPEAFF.

The rearrangement joins TRBV7-3 to TRBJ2-3; 14 bases are a match to TRBD2. V trimming: 3 bases; J trimming: 3 bases; junction bases outside the gene matches: 8. From germline, CDR1 is SGHTA and CDR2 FQGTGA. The CDR3 totals 18 residues. In nucleotides, the CDR3 is TGTGCCAGCAGCTTGACTAGCGGGAGGGCGCGGAGGACAGATACGCAGTATTTT. Translated, it gives CASSLTSGRARRTDTQYF.

The chain carries TRBV7-6 and TRBJ1-3; D might be TRBD1 (5 bases). V was pared by 8 bases and J by 3 bases, with 11 bases between. Germline assignment: CDR1 SGHVS and CDR2 FNYEAQ. The CDR3 loop spans 13 amino acids. CDR3 sequence (DNA): TGTGCCAGCGGGGCGGACGTTGGAAACACCATATATTTT. This translates into CASGADVGNTIYF.

The CDR3 here is CASPARVPGHTYEQYF. In nucleotides, the CDR3 is TGCGCCAGCCCCGCCCGAGTTCCGGGACATACCTACGAGCAGTACTTC. The V call is TRBV23-1, the J call TRBJ2-7; D is possibly TRBD1 (6 bases). TRBV23-1 is an ORF, with its function uncertain. With 8 bases removed from V and 2 bases from J, the gap between germline ends came to 22 bases. This CDR3 has 16 amino acids.

The V and J genes are TRBV5-6 and TRBJ1-2; TRBD1 matches at 7 bases. Germline V gene lookup returns CDR1 SGHDT and CDR2 YYEEEE. Trimming removed 1 base from V and 4 bases from J; junction bases left unmatched: 7. This CDR3 region has 15 residues. For the CDR3, the DNA is TGTGCCAGCAGCTTGTATCTCGGGACAGCCTATGGCTACACCTTC. Its translation: CASSLYLGTAYGYTF.